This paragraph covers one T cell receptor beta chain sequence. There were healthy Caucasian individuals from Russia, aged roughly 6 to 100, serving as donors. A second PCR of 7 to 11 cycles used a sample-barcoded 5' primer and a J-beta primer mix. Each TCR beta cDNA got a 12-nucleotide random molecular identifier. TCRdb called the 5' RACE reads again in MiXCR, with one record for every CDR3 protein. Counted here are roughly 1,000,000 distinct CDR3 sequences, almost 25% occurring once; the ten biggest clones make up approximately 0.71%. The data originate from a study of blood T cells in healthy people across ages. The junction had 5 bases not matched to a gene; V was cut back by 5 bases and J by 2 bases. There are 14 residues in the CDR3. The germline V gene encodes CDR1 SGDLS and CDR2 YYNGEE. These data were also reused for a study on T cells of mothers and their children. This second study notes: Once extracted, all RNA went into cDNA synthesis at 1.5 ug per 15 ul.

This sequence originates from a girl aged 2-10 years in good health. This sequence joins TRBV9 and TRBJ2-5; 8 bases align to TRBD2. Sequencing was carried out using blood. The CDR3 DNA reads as TGTGCCAGCAGTACGGGGGGGCGTCAAGAGACCCAGTACTTC. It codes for CASSTGGRQETQYF.